Detailed here is one TCR beta chain. Its antigen remains unidentified. The record originates from a study of OX40 agonist ivuxolimab in advanced cancers. Overall study results and limits: Partial responders at 0.1-3.0 mg/kg had among the lowest clonal expansion.

People who had autoimmune disease history or systemic immunosuppression were excluded. The CDR3 loop spans 15 amino acids. The trim removed 6 bases at V and 0 bases at J, leaving 5 bases unmatched. Germline values: CDR1 ENHRY, CDR2 SYGVKD. Assay: immunoSEQ multiplex PCR; the TCRdb copy retains only in-frame clones and omits some. The repertoire consists of around 30,000 clones, with approximately 86% occurring once and the leading ten covering approximately 30%. This clonotype originated in an adult with an advanced solid tumor such as melanoma, head and neck, liver or kidney cancer. The rearrangement links TRBV10-3 to TRBJ1-5; 7 bases align to TRBD1. The sample was CD4+ or CD8+ T cells sorted from blood, taken in a trial of the OX40 agonist ivuxolimab. The CDR3 here is CAIRGQNHSNQPQHF. DNA for the CDR3: TGTGCCATCAGGGGACAGAATCATAGCAATCAGCCCCAGCATTTT.